This TCR beta chain was captured in a study of T cell responses to AZD1222 COVID-19 vaccine. V shed 5 bases, J shed 2 bases, and the junction held 4 bases outside the gene matches. Germline CDR1 is GTSNPN and CDR2 is SVGIG (reference sequence). The length of the CDR3 is 14 residues. Data came from immunoSEQ multiplex PCR; TCRdb stores just in-frame clones and leaves some out. The table lists tens of thousands of clones, about three quarters of them singletons, with about 12% in the top ten. Study observations and caveats: Sampling captured repertoires only after the peak T cell response. Spike was spanned by vaccine-associated CD4 TCRs, with dominance at 160-218 and 743-854.

As for this clone: What it recognizes is unknown.

The TCR comes from an adult in good health. The sequencing used peripheral blood, collected on day 0 of AZD1222 vaccination. This chain connects TRBV30 to TRBJ2-1; 9 bases are shared with TRBD2. CDR3: CAWSGGGAYNEQFF. The CDR3 nucleotides are TGTGCCTGGTCCGGCGGGGGGGCCTACAATGAGCAGTTCTTC.